One and the same sample provided the 9 T cell receptor beta chains below, sequenced in a study of blood T cell repertoires in COVID-19. The protocol was immunoSEQ multiplex PCR, while the TCRdb copy is restricted to in-frame clones and leaves out a portion. This sample has roughly 380,000 clones, with more than 70% found just once. The sequencing sample was made of peripheral blood. These TCRs come from a woman aged 60 to 75 with COVID-19, enrolled during active disease.

The rearrangement joins TRBV5-1 to TRBJ2-1; D remains ambiguous. The germline V and J ends were trimmed by 4 bases and 0 bases, with 11 bases remaining between them. The CDR3 totals 15 residues. Germline CDR1 and CDR2: SGHRS and YFSETQ. For the CDR3, the DNA is TGCGCCAGCAGCCCATTAGCTAACTCCTACAATGAGCAGTTCTTC. It is translated as CASSPLANSYNEQFF.

The genes are TRBV5-1 and TRBJ2-7, with 7 nucleotides matching TRBD1. V dropped 1 base and J dropped 2; count of bases not matched to a gene: 9. The germline V gene encodes CDR1 SGHRS and CDR2 YFSETQ. The CDR3 is 16 amino acids. CDR3: CASSLTFRTGPYEQYF. CDR3 nucleotide sequence: TGCGCCAGCAGCTTGACCTTTCGGACAGGACCCTACGAGCAGTACTTC.

The genes are TRBV30 and TRBJ2-5, with 9 bases identical to TRBD2. The V gene end was trimmed by 1 base and the J gene end by 1 base; junction bases not matched to a gene: 1. The length of the CDR3 is 14 residues. CDR1 is GTSNPN, CDR2 SVGIG, per germline (reference sequence). CDR3 nucleotides: TGTGCCTGGAGTGGCGGGGGGGCCCAAGAGACCCAGTACTTC. This sequence encodes CAWSGGGAQETQYF.

V and J are TRBV5-1 and TRBJ1-2; the match to TRBD1 covers 7 bases. The CDR3 runs 15 residues. After removal of 0 bases from V and 5 bases from J, the junction contained 7 bases not matched to a gene. Germline V gene sequence: CDR1 SGHRS, CDR2 YFSETQ. CDR3 bases: TGCGCCAGCAGCTTGGCCGCAGGGGGACCATATGGCTACACCTTC. Translating it yields CASSLAAGGPYGYTF.

This sequence joins TRBV5-4 and TRBJ2-1; 7 nucleotides line up with TRBD2. The V segment lost 0 bases and the J segment 3 bases; nucleotides outside the gene matches: 6. CDR1 and CDR2 (germline): SGHNT, YYREEE (reference sequence). The CDR3 contains 16 residues. DNA for the CDR3: TGTGCCAGCAGCTTGGAGGGGCCGGGGGGCTACAATGAGCAGTTCTTC. It is translated as CASSLEGPGGYNEQFF. The full variable domain, rest sourced from reference TRBV5-4 and TRBJ2-1, is ETGVTQSPTHLIKTRGQQVTLRCSSQSGHNTVSWYQQALGQGPQFIFQYYREEENGRGNFPPRFSGLQFPNYSSELNVNALELDDSALYLCASSLEGPGGYNEQFFGPGTRLTVL.

This clone appeared a single time. V is TRBV18 and J is TRBJ2-7; D possibly corresponds to TRBD2 (6 bases). Germline V CDR1 and CDR2: KGHSH, LQKENI. V was shortened by 2 bases and J by 2 bases, with 13 bases between the two germline ends. CDR3 length: 15 residues. CDR3 in DNA: TGTGCCAGCTCACCAGGAGGAGGGGAAACCTACGAGCAGTACTTC. This codes for CASSPGGGETYEQYF.

The rearrangement uses TRBV2 and TRBJ1-4; TRBD1 aligns across 7 bases. CDR3 size: 13 residues. V dropped 4 bases and J dropped 8; count of bases not matched to a gene: 4. Germline V gives CDR1 SNHLY, CDR2 FYNNEI. CDR3: CASSGPGGEKLFF. The CDR3, as DNA: TGTGCCAGCAGTGGGCCAGGGGGAGAAAAACTGTTTTTT.

This clone was detected only once. The chain couples TRBV19 to TRBJ1-5; D gene uncertain. Germline CDR1 and CDR2: LNHDA and SQIVND (reference sequence). The CDR3 has 15 amino acids. V was cut by 3 bases and J by 4 bases, with 13 bases left in between. CDR3 sequence reads: CASSIIRGTNQPQHF. The DNA for the CDR3 is TGTGCCAGTAGTATCATCCGCGGAACTAATCAGCCCCAGCATTTT.

The CDR3 sequence is CASTEGGSGNTIYF. The CDR3, as DNA: TGTGCCAGCACCGAGGGCGGATCTGGAAACACCATATATTTT. The chain couples TRBV7-8 to TRBJ1-3; D unclear. Trimming shortened V by 7 bases and J by 1 base, and 11 bases separated the two germline ends. Germline assignment: CDR1 SGHVS and CDR2 FQNEAQ. The CDR3 is 14 amino acids. Supplemented by reference TRBV7-8 and TRBJ1-3, the full variable domain reads GAGVSQSPRYKVAKRGQDVALRCDPISGHVSLFWYQQALGQGPEFLTYFQNEAQLDKSGLPSDRFFAERPEGSVSTLKIQRTQQEDSAVYLCASTEGGSGNTIYFGEGSWLTVV.